This T cell receptor beta chain originates from a study of response to subunit inactivated influenza vaccine. Remarks on this clonotype: What it recognizes is unknown.

TCRdb re-called the RT-PCR reads through MiXCR, storing one row per CDR3 protein. The table records hundreds of thousands of distinct CDR3 sequences, less than 10% of them present only once. V lost 2 bases to trimming and J lost 3 bases; unmatched junction nucleotides: 8. The CDR3 consists of 17 residues. Germline assignment: CDR1 LGHNA and CDR2 YSLEER. Regarding the study as a whole: The study's authors posited that every seasonal influenza vaccination enlists few new T cells.

The input for sequencing was PBMCs from blood, taken approximately 25 months after vaccination. This clonotype originated in a man between 50 and 70 years old who received an inactivated influenza vaccine. V gene TRBV4-3 combines with J gene TRBJ1-4; TRBD1 aligns across 8 bases. CDR3 residues: CASSQQGQEYPNEKLFF. The CDR3 region has the DNA TGCGCCAGCAGCCAACAGGGACAGGAATATCCTAATGAAAAACTGTTTTTT.